This TCR beta chain was identified during a study of T cell repertoires in cytomegalovirus infection. About the study: HLA-C-restricted CMV epitopes, recently identified, and well-studied HLA-B-restricted ones were used by the study. CMV infection plus the matching HLA type was flagged by public TCR beta signatures.

Study-wide results and caveats: Summed frequency of shared TCR beta families picked out CMV carriers who also had the relevant HLA. The ex vivo response was dominated by HLA-C-restricted CMV-specific TCR beta clonotypes.

This clonotype turned up a few times. The antigen is not known. TCRdb used MiXCR to reprocess the reads, holding one entry per CDR3 protein. The table shows some 480,000 distinct CDR3 sequences, with about 33% occurring only once. CDR1 and CDR2 from the germline V gene are ENHRY and SYGVKD. V was pared by 4 bases and J by 1 base, with 7 bases between. The CDR3 covers 13 residues. This TCR was recovered from a human donor in good health (CMV status not recorded). Some clones in this sample may be carry-over from other donors' samples. The specimen comprised cultured PBMCs, sampled from culture after CMV antigen stimulation. The J gene is TRBJ1-2, the V gene TRBV10-3, with D uncertain. The CDR3 region is CAISATDNYGYTF. The CDR3 nucleotides read TGTGCCATCAGTGCTACGGATAACTATGGCTACACCTTC.